These T cell receptor beta chains were read from a single sample in a study of Tregs in tolerant kidney transplant recipients. Only in-frame clones appear in the TCRdb table, and some are missing; sequencing was by immunoSEQ multiplex PCR. This table holds 75,000 to 95,000 clones, around 94% found once. Sequenced material: CD8+ T cells from blood. These receptors were taken from a human donor in good health. Each CDR3 is given with its conserved first and last residue. D genes are given only for firm matches. The size entry is marked missing in some rows and otherwise reads once, few, many or a size class.

v_call	j_call	d_call	clone_size	cdr3_nt	cdr3_aa
TRBV4-1	TRBJ2-7	-	-	TGCGCCAGCAGCCAAGATCGGGTCAGCTCCTACGAGCAGTACTTC	CASSQDRVSSYEQYF
TRBV29-1	TRBJ2-6	-	-	TGCAGCGTTGAAGGACGTGACTCTGGGGCCAACGTCCTGACTTTC	CSVEGRDSGANVLTF
TRBV10-1	TRBJ2-1	-	-	TGCGCCAGCAGTGGATCGCAGGATCGGGGATACAATGAGCAGTTCTTC	CASSGSQDRGYNEQFF
TRBV27	TRBJ2-7	-	-	TGTGCCAGCAGTTTCTCGATCGGGGAGGATTCCTACGAGCAGTACTTC	CASSFSIGEDSYEQYF
TRBV15	TRBJ1-1	TRBD1	-	TGTGCCACCAGCATATATCCCGGGACAGTCCTGCGGTTGACTGAAGCTTTCTTT	CATSIYPGTVLRLTEAFF
TRBV5-1	TRBJ2-7	-	-	TGCGCCAGCAGCTTGGCGGCCTCCTACGAGCAGTACTTC	CASSLAASYEQYF
TRBV19	TRBJ2-1	TRBD2	few	TGTGCCAGTAGTACCGGGAGGGAGTCCAATGAGCAGTTCTTC	CASSTGRESNEQFF
TRBV29-1	TRBJ1-2	-	-	TGCAGCGTTGAAGGGGAGCAGGGTCTAAATGGCTACACCTTC	CSVEGEQGLNGYTF
TRBV4-1	TRBJ1-5	-	-	TGCGCCAGCAGCCAGTACAAACGACTGGATTACAATCAGCCCCAGCATTTT	CASSQYKRLDYNQPQHF
TRBV5-1	TRBJ2-7	-	-	TGCGCCAGCAGCGACCTTCCCCACGAGCAGTACTTC	CASSDLPHEQYF
TRBV6-1	TRBJ1-3	-	-	TGTGCCAGCAGGCCCACGGGGGACTCTGGAAACACCATATATTTT	CASRPTGDSGNTIYF
TRBV19	TRBJ1-1	-	-	TGTGCCAGTAGGGTAACTTCTATGAACACTGAAGCTTTCTTT	CASRVTSMNTEAFF
TRBV6-1	TRBJ1-1	-	-	TGTGCCAGCAGTGAAACCCCGGGCACTGAAGCTTTCTTT	CASSETPGTEAFF
TRBV9	TRBJ2-6	-	-	TGTGCCAGCAGCGTAGGGCGGTTCTCTGGGGCCAACGTCCTGACTTTC	CASSVGRFSGANVLTF
TRBV27	TRBJ2-2	-	once	TGTGCCAGCAGTTTCGTCGGTGCTACCGGGGAGCTGTTTTTT	CASSFVGATGELFF
TRBV18	TRBJ1-2	TRBD1	-	TGTGCCAGCTCAGAGACAACAGGGGTCTATGGCTACACCTTC	CASSETTGVYGYTF